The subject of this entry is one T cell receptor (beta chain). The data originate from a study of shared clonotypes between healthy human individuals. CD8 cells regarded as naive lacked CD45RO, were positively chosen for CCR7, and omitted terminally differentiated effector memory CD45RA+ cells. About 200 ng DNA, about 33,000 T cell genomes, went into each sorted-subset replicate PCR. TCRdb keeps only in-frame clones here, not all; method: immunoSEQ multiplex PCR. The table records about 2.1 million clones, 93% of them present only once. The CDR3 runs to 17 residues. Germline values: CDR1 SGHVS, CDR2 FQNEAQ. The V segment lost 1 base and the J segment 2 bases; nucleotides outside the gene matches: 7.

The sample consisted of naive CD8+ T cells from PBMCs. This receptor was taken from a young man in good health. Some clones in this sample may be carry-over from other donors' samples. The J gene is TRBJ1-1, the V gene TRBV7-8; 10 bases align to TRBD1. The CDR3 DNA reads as TGTGCCAGCAGCTTAGGTACAGACAGGGGGCTAAACACTGAAGCTTTCTTT. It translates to CASSLGTDRGLNTEAFF. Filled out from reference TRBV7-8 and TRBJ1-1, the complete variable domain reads GAGVSQSPRYKVAKRGQDVALRCDPISGHVSLFWYQQALGQGPEFLTYFQNEAQLDKSGLPSDRFFAERPEGSVSTLKIQRTQQEDSAVYLCASSLGTDRGLNTEAFFGQGTRLTVV.